A selection of T cell receptor beta chains follows, all from one sample in a study of blood T cell repertoires in COVID-19. Sequencing was performed with immunoSEQ multiplex PCR; in TCRdb, only in-frame clones are kept and a portion is missing. The table lists 35,000 to 50,000 clones, roughly 87% of them singletons. Sequencing was performed on peripheral blood. These receptors originate from a woman aged 80 or over with active COVID-19. Both conserved end residues are trimmed from each CDR3. Each record gives: V gene, J gene, CDR3 protein.

TRBV2	TRBJ2-3	ASSGAGGPTDTQY
TRBV5-8	TRBJ1-1	ASAQLYTEAF
TRBV28	TRBJ2-2	ASSPIAGFNTGELF
TRBV10-1	TRBJ1-1	ASSPQREGTEAF
TRBV7-2	TRBJ2-5	ASSPLETQY
TRBV14	TRBJ1-2	ASSSQGISGYT
TRBV7-2	TRBJ1-3	ASSYNSGNTIY
TRBV2	TRBJ1-1	ATALRWGNTEAF
TRBV5-1	TRBJ2-7	ASSLSRGRSSYEQY
TRBV4-3	TRBJ2-7	ASSPRPHREGGLNEQY
TRBV7-2	TRBJ2-4	ASSLGVAPNIQY
TRBV6-5	TRBJ1-1	ASGTGALEAF
TRBV12-3/TRBV12-4	TRBJ2-5	ASSFDSQETQY